This T cell receptor beta chain came from a study of blood T cells in healthy people across ages. This CDR3 contains 14 residues. Trimming shortened V by 4 bases and J by 0 bases, and 9 bases separated the two germline ends. Primed by a sample-barcoded 5' primer and a J-beta primer mix, a second PCR proceeded for roughly 7 to 11 cycles. MiXCR was run by TCRdb on the 5' RACE reads, yielding one entry per CDR3 protein. The data hold roughly 1.5 million distinct CDR3 sequences, with 35% to 45% observed a single time. The TCR originated in a young woman in good health. Sequences were obtained from blood. The gene calls are TRBV12-3 or TRBV12-4 and TRBJ1-1; D remains ambiguous. The CDR3 sequence is CASSYTGLNTEAFF. The CDR3 nucleotides are TGTGCCAGCAGTTATACGGGTTTGAACACTGAAGCTTTCTTT.